This T cell receptor beta chain was sequenced during a study of blood T cell repertoires in COVID-19. Study overall: Whether acute or convalescent, the COVID-19 samples came from the United States, Italy and Spain. T cells, B-cell-depleted T cells, or PBMCs supplied cDNA or gDNA.

CDR3 length: 18 amino acids. Germline-derived CDR1 and CDR2 are SGDLS and YYNGEE. J gave up 5 bases and V 0 bases, and 14 bases lay outside the gene matches. Original processing notes: Using reference gene primer amplification, nucleated cell counts were estimated. Data came from immunoSEQ multiplex PCR; TCRdb stores just in-frame clones and leaves some out. Clone size and V and J calls were adopted from that table, with D and trimming inferred from the DNA. The sample has approximately 300,000 clones; 87% are singletons. Sample: peripheral blood. This TCR derives from a woman in her fifties or sixties who had recovered from COVID-19. The rearrangement links TRBV9 to TRBJ2-1; 7 bases map to TRBD2. The CDR3 loop reads CASSVATWPLAANNEQFF. In DNA form, the CDR3 reads TGTGCCAGCAGCGTAGCGACCTGGCCTCTAGCGGCTAACAATGAGCAGTTCTTC.